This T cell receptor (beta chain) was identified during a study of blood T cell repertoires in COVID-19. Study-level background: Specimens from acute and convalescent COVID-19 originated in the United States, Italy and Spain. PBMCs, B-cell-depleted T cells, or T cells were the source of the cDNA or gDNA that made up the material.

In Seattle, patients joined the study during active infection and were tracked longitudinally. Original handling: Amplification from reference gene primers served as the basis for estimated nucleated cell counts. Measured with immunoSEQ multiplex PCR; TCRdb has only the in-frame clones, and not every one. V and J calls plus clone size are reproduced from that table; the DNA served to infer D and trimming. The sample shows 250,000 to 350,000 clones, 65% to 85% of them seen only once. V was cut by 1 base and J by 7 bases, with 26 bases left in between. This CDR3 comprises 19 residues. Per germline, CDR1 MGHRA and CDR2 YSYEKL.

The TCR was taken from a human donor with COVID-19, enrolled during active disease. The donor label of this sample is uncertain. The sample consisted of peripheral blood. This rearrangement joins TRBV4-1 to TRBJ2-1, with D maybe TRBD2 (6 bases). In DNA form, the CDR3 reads TGCGCCAGCAGCCAAGTCGGAATTCTCCAAACGCGGGGATTGAATGAGCAGTTCTTC. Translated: CASSQVGILQTRGLNEQFF.